This T cell receptor (beta chain) was profiled in a study of technical replicates of blood from several donors. Generated by immunoSEQ multiplex PCR, the TCRdb table keeps only in-frame clones and is missing some. Counted here are tens of thousands of clones, 85% to 95% occurring once; the ten biggest clones make up 0.2% to 0.3%. The TCR comes from a human donor in good health. The sample comprised T cells isolated from PBMCs.

CDR3 loop: CASSYSGGGVDTEAFF. DNA of the CDR3: TGTGCCAGCAGTTACAGCGGGGGGGGCGTAGACACTGAAGCTTTCTTT. The J gene is TRBJ1-1, the V gene TRBV6-5; TRBD1 is a possible D gene (6 bases). The germline gives CDR1 MNHEY, CDR2 SVGAGI. The CDR3 extends over 16 amino acids. Trimming cost V 2 bases and J 3 bases, with 16 bases left between them.